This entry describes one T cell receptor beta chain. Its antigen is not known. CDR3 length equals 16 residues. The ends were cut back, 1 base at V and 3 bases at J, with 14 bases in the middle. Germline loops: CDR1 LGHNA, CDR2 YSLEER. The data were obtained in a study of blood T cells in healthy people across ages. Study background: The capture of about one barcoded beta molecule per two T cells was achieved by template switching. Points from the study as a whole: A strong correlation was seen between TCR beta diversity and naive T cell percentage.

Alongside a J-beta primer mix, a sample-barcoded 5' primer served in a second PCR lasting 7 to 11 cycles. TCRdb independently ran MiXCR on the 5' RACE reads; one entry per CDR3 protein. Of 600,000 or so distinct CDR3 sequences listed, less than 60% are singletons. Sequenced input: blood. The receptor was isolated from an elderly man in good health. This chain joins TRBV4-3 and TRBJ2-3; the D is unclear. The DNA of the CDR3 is TGCGCCAGCAGCCAAGTAGGCAGAGAGGTGACAGATACGCAGTATTTT. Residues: CASSQVGREVTDTQYF.